The 10 T cell receptor beta chains reported below all come from one sample, sequenced in a study of blood T cell repertoires in COVID-19. Here immunoSEQ multiplex PCR was the method, and the copy in TCRdb shows in-frame clones only, minus some. In the table there are approximately 180,000 clones, approximately 90% of which are singletons. The sequencing input was peripheral blood. The receptors shown here come from a man aged 45 to 65 with acute or convalescent COVID-19.

The rearrangement uses TRBV5-6 and TRBJ2-6; a weak D match, TRBD2 (5 bases). The germline V gene encodes CDR1 SGHDT and CDR2 YYEEEE. Trimming removed 1 base at V and 1 base at J, with 6 bases between. The length of the CDR3 is 15 residues. The CDR3 DNA sequence: TGTGCCAGCAGCTTGCGGGGATCTGGGGCCAACGTCCTGACTTTC. Its protein product is CASSLRGSGANVLTF.

The rearrangement links TRBV5-4 to TRBJ2-5; 8 bases match TRBD2. The CDR3 extends over 16 amino acids. The trim removed 1 base at V and 1 base at J, leaving 6 bases unmatched. Per the germline V gene, CDR1 is SGHNT and CDR2 is YYREEE (reference sequence). The CDR3 nucleotides are TGTGCCAGCAGCTTGTTGAGCGGGAGTTCCCAAGAGACCCAGTACTTC. Translating it yields CASSLLSGSSQETQYF.

This chain connects TRBV4-1 to TRBJ2-4; TRBD2 aligns across 13 bases. Trimming took 5 bases from V and 6 from J; bases not matched to a gene: 4. The germline CDR1 and CDR2 sequences are MGHRA and YSYEKL. The CDR3 extends over 15 amino acids. CDR3 sequence: CASSGLAGAGNIQYF. DNA for the CDR3: TGCGCCAGCAGCGGACTAGCGGGAGCAGGAAACATTCAGTACTTC.

The chain employs TRBV4-1 and TRBJ2-4; the D gene is possibly TRBD2 (5 bases). Germline lookup yields CDR1 MGHRA and CDR2 YSYEKL. CDR3 length: 19 amino acids. The V gene lost 3 bases and the J gene lost 0 bases, with 21 bases spanning the gap. CDR3 sequence (DNA): TGCGCCAGCAGCCATCTTGGACTGAGTACCAACCTAGCCAAAAACATTCAGTACTTC. The encoded protein is CASSHLGLSTNLAKNIQYF.

This chain uses TRBV19 with TRBJ2-2, with D possibly being TRBD2 (6 bases). The CDR3 has 16 residues. Germline-derived CDR1 and CDR2 are LNHDA and SQIVND (reference sequence). V lost 7 bases, J lost 3 bases, and 18 bases lay in between. CDR3 DNA sequence: TGTGCCAGTACCACAATTGGGCGGGGTTACACCGGGGAGCTGTTTTTT. Its protein is CASTTIGRGYTGELFF.

V usage is TRBV4-3 and J usage is TRBJ2-5, with TRBD2 matching 15 bases. There are 16 residues in the CDR3. Trimming removed 2 bases from V and 4 bases from J; junction bases left unmatched: 2. Germline V gives CDR1 LGHNA, CDR2 YSLEER. The CDR3 is CASSQRGLAGGETQYF. The CDR3 coding sequence is TGCGCCAGCAGCCAAAGGGGACTAGCGGGGGGAGAGACCCAGTACTTC.

The rearrangement links TRBV7-2 to TRBJ2-2; possible D gene TRBD2, 6 bases. The V end lost 1 base, the J end lost 6 bases, and 6 bases lay between the germline ends. The CDR3 covers 13 residues. CDR1 and CDR2 from the germline V gene are SGHTA and FQGNSA. The CDR3 nucleotides are TGTGCCAGCAGCTTAGGGGAGGCCGGGGAGCTGTTTTTT. This codes for CASSLGEAGELFF.

The rearrangement uses TRBV6-5 and TRBJ1-2; possible D gene TRBD1, 6 bases. The CDR3 runs 15 residues. Trimming pared 2 bases from V and 4 bases from J, leaving 14 bases between. Germline CDR1 MNHEY, CDR2 SVGAGI. The CDR3 DNA reads TGTGCCAGCAGTTACGCGAGACAGGACCCCTATGGCTACACCTTC. Amino acids: CASSYARQDPYGYTF.

This chain connects TRBV7-2 to TRBJ1-6; D may be TRBD1 (5 bases). The germline V gene has CDR1 SGHTA and CDR2 FQGNSA. CDR3 length: 15 amino acids. Trimming pared 3 bases from V and 8 bases from J, leaving 14 bases between. The CDR3 is CASSFTFGGDSPLHF. CDR3 DNA: TGTGCCAGCAGCTTCACTTTCGGGGGGGATTCACCCCTCCACTTT.

J is TRBJ2-3 and V is TRBV11-1; tentative D call: TRBD1 (6 bases). Trimming removed 3 bases from V and 1 base from J, with 11 bases in between. The CDR3 has 15 amino acids. Per germline, CDR1 SGHAT and CDR2 FQDESV (reference sequence). The CDR3 nucleotides are TGTGCCAGCAGCTTCGACAGGCCCGGCACAGATACGCAGTATTTT. Amino acid sequence: CASSFDRPGTDTQYF.